This entry features one TCR beta chain sequence. The data derive from a study of CD8 T cells in Susac syndrome. After extraction with the RNeasy kit, about 0.5 to 1 ug of the RNA was reverse transcribed using random hexamers. The amplification used immunoSEQ multiplex PCR on TCR beta CDR3; it spanned 54 Vbeta and 13 Jbeta. TCRdb reanalysed the immunoSEQ multiplex PCR reads using MiXCR and keeps one entry per CDR3 protein. The data contain about 300,000 distinct CDR3 sequences, about 91% of them singletons. The clonotype originates from a human donor with multiple sclerosis. The source material was CD8+ T cells from PBMCs.

CDR3 coding DNA: TGTGCCACCAGCAGAGGTCCAGTCCCGGAGAACACCATATATTTT. Amino acid sequence: CATSRGPVPENTIYF. The V gene is TRBV15, the J gene TRBJ1-3; D gene unclear. The germline V gene has CDR1 LNHNV and CDR2 YYDKDF (reference sequence). CDR3 length: 15 amino acids. V was pared by 1 base and J by 7 bases, with 14 bases between. The variable domain in full, completed from reference TRBV15 and TRBJ1-3, reads DAMVIQNPRYQVTQFGKPVTLSCSQTLNHNVMYWYQQKSSQAPKLLFHYYDKDFNNEADTPDNFQSRRPNTSFCFLDIRSPGLGDTAMYLCATSRGPVPENTIYFGEGSWLTVV.